The rows below give T cell receptor beta chains drawn from one sample of a study of blood T cells in healthy people across ages. TCRdb passed the 5' RACE reads through MiXCR, listing each CDR3 protein once. The sample has some 1.8 million distinct CDR3 sequences; about two fifths are singletons. The specimen was blood. The receptors stem from a human donor in good health. Both conserved end residues are part of each CDR3. The D gene is left open where the match is weak. Size values are once, few and many counts, or a class for expanded clones, and some rows have none.

V	size	J	D	CDR3	DNA
TRBV29-1	few	TRBJ2-5	TRBD1	CSTPDRVDQETQYF	TGCAGCACCCCGGACAGGGTTGATCAAGAGACCCAGTACTTC
TRBV28	few	TRBJ2-7	TRBD1	CASSWEVDRAYEQYF	TGTGCCAGCAGTTGGGAAGTCGACAGGGCCTACGAGCAGTACTTC
TRBV29-1	.	TRBJ2-7	.	CSARRAEPSYEQYF	TGCAGCGCCCGAAGGGCAGAACCTTCCTACGAGCAGTACTTC
TRBV9	.	TRBJ2-7	.	CASSAGGNYEQYF	TGTGCCAGCAGCGCCGGAGGGAACTACGAGCAGTACTTC
TRBV5-1	.	TRBJ2-5	.	CASSLGQVLETQYF	TGCGCCAGCAGCTTGGGACAGGTACTAGAGACCCAGTACTTC
TRBV2	.	TRBJ2-3	TRBD2	CASCAGLAGSHQYF	TGTGCCAGCTGTGCGGGACTAGCGGGGTCCCACCAGTATTTT
TRBV10-2	.	TRBJ1-4	TRBD1	CASMMTGGNEKLFF	TGCGCCAGCATGATGACAGGGGGTAACGAAAAACTGTTTTTT
TRBV20-1	.	TRBJ2-1	.	CSAPGTSFYNEQFF	TGCAGTGCTCCCGGGACTTCTTTCTACAATGAGCAGTTCTTC
TRBV29-1	.	TRBJ1-4	.	CSVDLGLSTTNEKLFF	TGCAGCGTTGATCTTGGGTTGTCTACAACTAATGAAAAACTGTTTTTT
TRBV10-3	.	TRBJ2-7	.	CAISSAWAGTYEQYF	TGTGCCATCAGCTCCGCCTGGGCAGGGACCTACGAGCAGTACTTC
TRBV5-1	.	TRBJ1-4	.	CASSLEISGENEKLFF	TGCGCCAGCAGCTTGGAGATTAGCGGCGAGAATGAAAAACTGTTTTTT
TRBV6-1	.	TRBJ2-5	TRBD1	CASSEWAGGQETQYF	TGTGCCAGCAGTGAATGGGCAGGGGGCCAAGAGACCCAGTACTTC
TRBV7-8	few	TRBJ1-4	.	CASSLRHPEGKLFF	TGTGCCAGCAGCTTAAGGCACCCCGAAGGAAAACTGTTTTTT
TRBV14	.	TRBJ2-3	TRBD2	CASSPLLAGKWDTQYF	TGTGCCAGCAGCCCACTACTAGCGGGGAAGTGGGATACGCAGTATTTT
TRBV6-6	few	TRBJ2-3	TRBD1	CASNQGADTQYF	TGTGCCAGCAACCAGGGGGCGGATACGCAGTATTTT
TRBV20-1	few	TRBJ1-4	.	CSARDRRGGRESRGEKLFF	TGCAGTGCTAGAGATCGGCGGGGTGGTCGTGAATCTCGAGGGGAAAAACTGTTTTTT
TRBV6-5	.	TRBJ2-7	.	CASSYSPTAYEQYF	TGTGCCAGCAGTTACTCCCCCACAGCCTACGAGCAGTACTTC
TRBV7-2	.	TRBJ1-4	.	CASSAGSERTNEKLFF	TGTGCCAGCAGCGCAGGGAGTGAAAGAACTAATGAAAAACTGTTTTTT
TRBV10-3	few	TRBJ2-5	.	CAISEPRSSEETQYF	TGTGCCATCAGTGAGCCCCGTTCAAGCGAGGAGACCCAGTACTTC
TRBV4-2	.	TRBJ2-5	.	CASSPSSANQETQYF	TGTGCCAGCAGCCCTAGCTCTGCCAATCAAGAGACCCAGTACTTC
TRBV6-4	.	TRBJ2-3	TRBD2	CASSLDASGGGTDTQYF	TGTGCCAGCAGTCTTGATGCTAGCGGGGGGGGCACAGATACGCAGTATTTT
TRBV7-9	few	TRBJ1-4	.	CASSEPGPENEKLFF	TGTGCCAGCAGCGAACCGGGACCGGAGAATGAAAAACTGTTTTTT
TRBV11-2	.	TRBJ2-3	.	CAGSRTGSLPPTDTQYF	TGTGCCGGCAGCCGCACAGGGTCGTTACCCCCCACAGATACGCAGTATTTT
TRBV15	.	TRBJ2-1	.	CATSLGTSEQFF	TGTGCCACCAGCTTAGGGACAAGTGAGCAGTTCTTC
TRBV5-1	few	TRBJ2-4	TRBD2	CASSLGPSGGAGNIQYF	TGCGCCAGCAGCTTGGGTCCTAGCGGGGGGGCTGGAAACATTCAGTACTTC
TRBV29-1	few	TRBJ1-2	TRBD1	CSARDSDYGYTF	TGCAGCGCCCGGGACAGTGACTATGGCTACACCTTC
TRBV7-9	.	TRBJ1-2	.	CASSLGQATYYGYTF	TGTGCCAGCAGCTTAGGACAGGCGACTTACTATGGCTACACCTTC
TRBV7-9	.	TRBJ2-7	.	CASSLRDPYEQYF	TGTGCCAGCAGCCTCCGGGACCCCTACGAGCAGTACTTC
TRBV11-2	.	TRBJ2-1	TRBD2	CASSRTSASYNEQFF	TGTGCCAGCAGCCGGACTAGCGCCTCCTACAATGAGCAGTTCTTC
TRBV2	.	TRBJ2-1	.	CASKSIRGGYNEQFF	TGTGCCAGCAAATCGATTCGAGGGGGCTACAATGAGCAGTTCTTC
TRBV20-1	.	TRBJ1-2	.	CSARWGWDGYTF	TGCAGTGCTAGGTGGGGATGGGATGGCTACACCTTC
TRBV4-1	.	TRBJ2-7	TRBD2	CASSHGGTSGIHEQYF	TGCGCCAGCAGCCACGGCGGGACTAGCGGGATACACGAGCAGTACTTC
TRBV5-1	.	TRBJ2-7	.	CASSLEALSTYEQYF	TGCGCCAGCAGCTTGGAAGCACTTTCCACCTACGAGCAGTACTTC
TRBV12-3/TRBV12-4	few	TRBJ1-5	TRBD1	CASSPAGDRAQHF	TGTGCCAGCAGCCCCGCAGGGGACAGGGCCCAGCATTTT
TRBV7-9	.	TRBJ1-4	.	CASSHVGGVTTNEKLFF	TGTGCCAGCAGCCACGTGGGGGGCGTTACAACTAATGAAAAACTGTTTTTT
TRBV5-1	.	TRBJ2-2	.	CASSLAGTNTGELFF	TGCGCCAGCAGCTTGGCAGGGACTAACACCGGGGAGCTGTTTTTT
TRBV20-1	.	TRBJ2-7	TRBD2	CSARGRGGWTSGAYEQYF	TGCAGTGCTAGAGGTAGGGGTGGTTGGACTAGCGGGGCCTACGAGCAGTACTTC
TRBV7-2	once	TRBJ1-5	.	CASSSSGRPNQPQHF	TGTGCCAGCAGCTCCAGTGGGCGGCCGAATCAGCCCCAGCATTTT
TRBV4-3	many	TRBJ2-3	.	CASSRVEGDTQYF	TGCGCCAGCAGCCGTGTAGAGGGAGATACGCAGTATTTT
TRBV24-1	few	TRBJ2-3	TRBD2	CATSGTSGQTSTDTQYF	TGTGCCACCAGTGGAACTAGCGGCCAAACTAGCACAGATACGCAGTATTTT
TRBV27	.	TRBJ2-7	.	CASIGVRKSSYEQYF	TGTGCCTCGATTGGGGTTAGGAAGAGCTCCTACGAGCAGTACTTC
TRBV7-7	few	TRBJ2-5	.	CASSLDIRKETQYF	TGTGCTAGCAGCTTAGATATCCGCAAAGAGACCCAGTACTTC
TRBV5-1	.	TRBJ2-7	TRBD1	CASTQGAEQYF	TGCGCCAGCACCCAGGGGGCCGAGCAGTACTTC
TRBV29-1	.	TRBJ2-4	.	CSVEEGTPREQYF	TGCAGCGTTGAAGAGGGGACCCCGAGAGAGCAGTACTTC
TRBV15	.	TRBJ2-7	TRBD1	CATSRASTGDSYEQYF	TGTGCCACCAGCAGAGCCTCTACAGGGGACTCCTACGAGCAGTACTTC
TRBV12-3/TRBV12-4	.	TRBJ1-2	TRBD1	CASSRVTGDYGYTF	TGTGCCAGCAGCCGAGTGACAGGGGACTATGGCTACACCTTC